Listed below are T cell receptor beta chains from one sample, sequenced in a study of CD8+CD57+ T cells in acquired aplastic anemia. MiXCR, run by TCRdb on the reads, gives a single entry per CDR3 protein. The sample lists approximately 200,000 distinct CDR3 sequences, 61% seen once, with over 25% in the top ten. Sequencing input: sorted CD4+, CD8+, or CD8+CD57+ T cells (not recorded which) from PBMCs. Receptors originate from a human donor in good health. Both conserved end residues are part of each CDR3. The D gene is left open where the match is weak.

TRBV5-4 | NA | CASSLRTDTQYF
TRBV15 | TRBD2 | CATSRIGKRGDNEQFF
TRBV10-1 | TRBD1 | CASSERRTGAMNTEAFF
TRBV19 | NA | CASTSGASYNEQFF
TRBV24-1 | NA | CATSVSQGTDTQYF
TRBV28 | NA | CASGYRDQPQHF
TRBV29-1 | NA | CSAKVNTEAFF
TRBV14 | NA | CASSGGPTGYTQYF
TRBV12-5 | NA | CASGNKGGSYNSPLHF
TRBV20-1 | NA | CSGFRPTDTQYF
TRBV20-1 | NA | CSARVWGGTATGELFF
TRBV20-1 | NA | CSAPEEGFERFF
TRBV15 | TRBD2 | CATSLLAGGPHEQYF
TRBV7-9 | NA | CASSWFHTSRETGELFF
TRBV7-6 | TRBD1 | CASSVGQPNSPLHF
TRBV16 | NA | CASSALYTGSPDSPLHF
TRBV7-8 | NA | CASSSRDSSYEQYF
TRBV7-2 | NA | CASSLDAGLDTQYF
TRBV7-2 | NA | CASSLDGVHEQYF
TRBV19 | TRBD1 | CASSPTGLSTEAFF